This T cell receptor beta chain was documented in a study of shared clonotypes between healthy human individuals. Study background: Three plates each covered CD4 naive and memory; CD8 naive two, CD8 memory one.

Study-wide findings and caveats: Some naive CD4 clonotypes, roughly 4.5%, turned up in common across a handful of donors.

Of note for this clone: Its antigen remains unknown. The same CDR3 can be traced to other DNA sequences in this sample.

The donor population consisted of healthy HIV-negative adults with no recent acute infections or vaccinations. The CDR3 runs to 15 residues. The germline V gene has CDR1 MNHNS and CDR2 SASEGT. V was shortened by 3 bases and J by 0 bases, with 9 bases between the two germline ends. This was a deep-level run. Assay: immunoSEQ multiplex PCR; the TCRdb copy retains only in-frame clones and omits some. The profile shows over 850,000 clones, approximately 80% of them singletons. The TCR comes from a man between 18 and 29 years old in good health. Some clones in this sample may be carry-over from other donors' samples. The gene calls are TRBV6-1 and TRBJ1-3, with D maybe TRBD1 (6 bases). The sequenced sample consisted of memory CD4+ T cells from PBMCs. Subset specified: CD45RA-negative fraction. CDR3 bases: TGTGCCAGCAGTGAGGGGGGCTTCTCTGGAAACACCATATATTTT. As protein: CASSEGGFSGNTIYF.